The source of this T cell receptor beta chain is a study of post-analysis software for immune sequencing data. Study-level points and caveats: Comparison with controls showed significantly lower normalized Chao1 diversity in multiple sclerosis patients.

Sequencing libraries made from TCR beta cDNA carried unique molecular identifiers. The yield from roughly 1 to 10 million T cells was 500,000 or so cDNA molecules in total. Each CDR3 protein gets one entry after TCRdb re-called the PCR reads with MiXCR. The profile covers about 170,000 distinct CDR3 sequences, with about 32% appearing a single time and roughly 1.6% taken by the ten largest. A word on this clonotype: What it binds is not known.

The TCR was taken from a girl aged 5 to 17 with multiple sclerosis. Sequencing was done on a sample of blood.

The CDR3 spells CASSGTDGYTF. The CDR3 DNA sequence: TGTGCCAGCAGCGGAACCGATGGCTACACCTTC. The chain employs TRBV28 and TRBJ1-2; D unclear. Per the germline V gene, CDR1 is MDHEN and CDR2 is SYDVKM. V lost 6 bases, J lost 6 bases, and 8 bases lay in between. The CDR3 has 11 residues.